This T cell receptor beta chain emerged from a study of blood T cell repertoires in COVID-19. Libraries were prepared by immunoSEQ multiplex PCR; TCRdb keeps only in-frame clonotypes and omits some of them. Among 150,000 or so clones listed, almost 80% were seen once. This CDR3 region has 15 residues. V lost 4 bases to trimming and J lost 5 bases; unmatched junction nucleotides: 10. Germline assignment: CDR1 SGHDT and CDR2 YYEEEE. The V gene is TRBV5-6, the J gene TRBJ2-5; 8 nucleotides align to TRBD1. The sample comprised PBMCs or T cells enriched from blood (not recorded which). The receptor was isolated from a woman between 50 and 59 years old who had recovered from COVID-19. Written as DNA, the CDR3 is TGTGCCAGCAGCCGACAGGGGTTAGGAGAGGAGACCCAGTACTTC. It specifies CASSRQGLGEETQYF.